Shown below are 11 T cell receptor beta chains from a single sample sequenced in a study of T-cell reconstitution after alpha-beta-depleted transplantation in children. As it was prepared, the TCRbeta library received unique molecular identifiers. MiXCR, run by TCRdb on the PCR reads, gives a single entry per CDR3 protein. The table records nearly 350,000 distinct CDR3 sequences, 15% to 20% of them present only once. This sample comprised PBMCs, mostly from graft donor cells, obtained 360 days after TCRalphabeta/CD19-depleted stem cell transplant. The origin of the receptors is a male patient aged 2-9 years who had a stem cell transplant for acute lymphoblastic leukemia, so the T cells may come from the graft donor.

The chain links TRBV4-2 to TRBJ2-7; TRBD2 matches 8 bases. CDR1 is LGHNA and CDR2 is YNFKEQ in the germline V gene. Unmatched junction bases numbered 6, after V lost 4 bases and J lost 4 bases. CDR3 length equals 14 residues. CDR3 nucleotide sequence: TGTGCCAGCAGCCCCGATACTAGCGGATACGAGCAGTACTTC. Translated, it gives CASSPDTSGYEQYF.

The chain combines TRBV4-1 with TRBJ2-3, with D unresolved. The ends were cut back, 2 bases at V and 3 bases at J, with 12 bases in the middle. The CDR3 loop spans 15 amino acids. Germline lookup yields CDR1 MGHRA and CDR2 YSYEKL. This CDR3 is CASSQTPIETDTQYF. CDR3 nucleotide sequence: TGCGCCAGCAGCCAAACACCGATTGAGACAGATACGCAGTATTTT.

This clonotype turned up a few times. The rearrangement links TRBV12-3 or TRBV12-4 to TRBJ2-5, with TRBD2 matching 15 bases. J was trimmed by 5 bases and V by 6 bases; bases with no gene match: 4. CDR3 length equals 15 residues. CDR3 DNA: TGTGCCAGCAGCCCCGGGACTAGCGGGAGGGAGACCCAGTACTTC. Translation gives CASSPGTSGRETQYF.

The gene calls are TRBV5-1 and TRBJ2-1, with 9 bases that match TRBD1. The CDR3 is 15 residues long. V dropped 5 bases and J dropped 4; count of bases not matched to a gene: 7. CDR1 is SGHRS, CDR2 YFSETQ, per germline. CDR3 DNA sequence: TGCGCCAGCAGTTGGGACAGGGCATTTTACAATGAGCAGTTCTTC. This sequence encodes CASSWDRAFYNEQFF.

This clonotype was counted between two and nine times. The genes are TRBV7-8 and TRBJ2-3; 8 bases are shared with TRBD2. The CDR3 is made up of 16 amino acids. The V gene's germline CDR1 is SGHVS and CDR2 FQNEAQ. V lost 3 bases to trimming and J lost 1 base; unmatched junction nucleotides: 6. CDR3 in amino acids: CASSLVAGGGTDTQYF. The CDR3 nucleotides are TGTGCCAGCAGCTTGGTGGCGGGAGGAGGCACAGATACGCAGTATTTT.

This clonotype came up a few times. The CDR3 loop is CASGSMLQGSTGELFF. CDR3 DNA sequence: TGTGCTAGTGGTTCGATGCTTCAGGGTTCCACCGGGGAGCTGTTTTTT. V usage is TRBV12-5 and J usage is TRBJ2-2; D perhaps matches TRBD1 (5 bases). CDR1 and CDR2 from the germline V gene are LGHNT and FRNRAP. Trimming cost V 4 bases and J 4 bases, with 16 bases left between them. This CDR3 contains 16 residues.

The chain employs TRBV2 and TRBJ2-3, with unresolved D. The CDR3 has 15 residues. V was clipped by 2 bases and J by 1 base, with 10 bases between them. Germline CDR1 and CDR2: SNHLY and FYNNEI. DNA for the CDR3: TGTGCCAGCAGTGAAAGAATTACAGGCACAGATACGCAGTATTTT. Amino acid sequence: CASSERITGTDTQYF.

V is TRBV6-5 and J is TRBJ2-6, with 7 nucleotides matching TRBD1. CDR3 length: 16 residues. The V segment lost 4 bases and the J segment 4 bases; nucleotides outside the gene matches: 7. Germline lookup yields CDR1 MNHEY and CDR2 SVGAGI. The CDR3 DNA follows: TGTGCCAGCAGTTGGACCGGACAGGAAGGGGCCAACGTCCTGACTTTC. This sequence encodes CASSWTGQEGANVLTF.

Many counts were recorded for this clonotype. The CDR3 is CASSLITLKRGTNTGELFF. CDR3 nucleotide sequence: TGTGCCAGCAGTCTAATTACTCTTAAGCGTGGGACGAACACCGGGGAGCTGTTTTTT. This sequence joins TRBV12-3 or TRBV12-4 and TRBJ2-2; D is uncertain. The CDR3 runs to 19 residues. Trimming left V 5 bases short and J 0 bases short, with 22 bases between.

This rearrangement joins TRBV5-1 to TRBJ2-3; 9 nucleotides agree with TRBD1. CDR1 and CDR2 from the germline V gene are SGHRS and YFSETQ. This CDR3 is 16 amino acids long. Germline trimming cut 0 bases from V and 3 bases from J; bases unmatched to any gene: 5. DNA of the CDR3: TGCGCCAGCAGCTTGGGGACAGGGGTGGTGACAGATACGCAGTATTTT. Translation: CASSLGTGVVTDTQYF.

The sample holds a few counts of this clonotype. The chain links TRBV3-1 to TRBJ2-3, with TRBD2 matching 7 bases. Germline CDR1 is LGHDT and CDR2 is YNNKEL (reference sequence). This CDR3 spans 15 amino acids. With 3 bases clipped from V and 2 bases from J, the junction kept 5 bases outside the gene matches. CDR3 DNA: TGTGCCAGCAGCCAGCTAGCGGACGTCACAGATACGCAGTATTTT. Residues: CASSQLADVTDTQYF.